The 28 T cell receptor beta chains reported below all come from one sample, sequenced in a study of human T cells and chemical hapten exposure. TCRdb re-called the RACE reads through MiXCR, storing one row per CDR3 protein. The sample carries some 120,000 distinct CDR3 sequences, over 10% recorded once. Time point specified: patch test 1, 2 weeks after DPC sensitization. Treatment of the sample: therapeutic diphenylcyclopropenone sensitization with weekly scalp DPC. Sequences were derived from whole blood, sampled in connection with sensitization to the hapten diphenylcyclopropenone (DPC). These receptors all come from a woman in her fifties or sixties with alopecia areata. Some clones in this sample may be carry-over from other donors' samples.

The chain has TRBV2 and TRBJ1-1; tentatively, D is TRBD1 (5 bases). The CDR3 spans 13 residues. V shed 3 bases and J shed 1 base, with 6 bases lying between them. CDR1 and CDR2 from the germline V gene are SNHLY and FYNNEI. The CDR3 sequence is CASSDGANTEAFF. CDR3 sequence (DNA): TGTGCCAGCAGTGACGGGGCGAACACTGAAGCTTTCTTT.

Only a few counts were recorded for this clonotype. The chain carries TRBV11-2 and TRBJ2-7; D tentatively fits TRBD1 or TRBD2 (5 bases each). Germline-derived CDR1 and CDR2 are SGHAT and FQNNGV. Trimming cost V 5 bases and J 2 bases, with 10 bases left between them. This CDR3 contains 13 residues. The CDR3 coding sequence is TGTGCCAGCAGCCTCCCGGGACCCTACGAGCAGTACTTC. It codes for CASSLPGPYEQYF.

The genes are TRBV7-8 and TRBJ1-1; a weak D match, TRBD1 (5 bases). V gave up 4 bases and J gave up 3 bases, with 15 bases separating them. Per germline, CDR1 SGHVS and CDR2 FQNEAQ. The CDR3 runs 15 residues. CDR3 in amino acids: CASSSPPGGDTEAFF. CDR3 DNA sequence: TGTGCCAGCAGCTCCCCACCGGGGGGTGACACTGAAGCTTTCTTT. The whole variable domain, filled in from reference TRBV7-8 and TRBJ1-1, reads GAGVSQSPRYKVAKRGQDVALRCDPISGHVSLFWYQQALGQGPEFLTYFQNEAQLDKSGLPSDRFFAERPEGSVSTLKIQRTQQEDSAVYLCASSSPPGGDTEAFFGQGTRLTVV.

This clonotype turned up a few times. This chain joins TRBV3-1 and TRBJ2-3, with a tentative D call TRBD1 (5 bases). The CDR3 is made up of 15 amino acids. Trimming stripped 1 base from V and 2 bases from J, with 10 bases between. Germline CDR1 LGHDT, CDR2 YNNKEL (reference sequence). The CDR3 bases are TGTGCCAGCAGCCAAGGATCGACAGACACAGATACGCAGTATTTT. Protein product: CASSQGSTDTDTQYF.

This sequence joins TRBV11-2 and TRBJ1-1, with 9 bases matching TRBD1. CDR1 is SGHAT and CDR2 is FQNNGV in the germline V gene. This CDR3 contains 16 residues. V trimming: 5 bases; J trimming: 0 bases; junction bases outside the gene matches: 7. CDR3 sequence: CASSQFRDRVNTEAFF. CDR3 coding DNA: TGTGCCAGCAGCCAGTTCCGGGACAGGGTGAACACTGAAGCTTTCTTT.

The chain links TRBV24-1 to TRBJ2-1; D could derive from TRBD1 or TRBD2 (5 bases each). CDR1 and CDR2 from the germline V gene are KGHDR and SFDVKD. This CDR3 contains 17 residues. Trimming removed 4 bases from V and 4 bases from J, with 19 bases in between. The CDR3, as DNA: TGTGCCACCAGTGAACCTACCCCCCGGGGCGGTTACAATGAGCAGTTCTTC. Translating gives CATSEPTPRGGYNEQFF.

CDR3 sequence: CSVAVKSELPNYGYTF. CDR3 in DNA: TGCAGCGTTGCCGTCAAATCAGAGCTACCTAACTATGGCTACACCTTC. J is TRBJ1-2 and V is TRBV29-1; unclear D gene. Trimming shortened V by 4 bases and J by 0 bases, and 18 bases separated the two germline ends. The CDR3 is 16 amino acids. Germline CDR1 reads SQVTM; CDR2 reads ANQGSEA.

This CDR3 reads CASTPRTSGYTDTQYF. The CDR3 DNA reads as TGTGCCAGCACCCCCAGGACTAGCGGGTACACAGATACGCAGTATTTT. The chain uses TRBV28 and TRBJ2-3; 11 bases align to TRBD2. Germline assignment: CDR1 MDHEN and CDR2 SYDVKM. This CDR3 region has 16 residues. Germline trimming cut 7 bases from V and 2 bases from J; bases unmatched to any gene: 8.

The V call is TRBV7-9, the J call TRBJ1-1, with D maybe TRBD1 (5 bases). The V end lost 0 bases, the J end lost 3 bases, and 14 bases lay between the germline ends. The CDR3 runs to 16 residues. CDR1 is SEHNR and CDR2 is FQNEAQ in the germline V gene (reference sequence). CDR3 nucleotide sequence: TGTGCCAGCAGCTTAGCTAAGGGACTGCGGGACACTGAAGCTTTCTTT. It encodes CASSLAKGLRDTEAFF. Full variable domain (missing parts from reference TRBV7-9 and TRBJ1-1): DTGVSQNPRHKITKRGQNVTFRCDPISEHNRLYWYRQTLGQGPEFLTYFQNEAQLEKSRLLSDRFSAERPKGSFSTLEIQRTEQGDSAMYLCASSLAKGLRDTEAFFGQGTRLTVV.

This clonotype was seen repeatedly, ten times or more. The V gene is TRBV18, the J gene TRBJ2-2, with D possibly TRBD1 on 6 matching bases. Trimming cost V 3 bases and J 6 bases, with 20 bases left between them. Germline loops: CDR1 KGHSH, CDR2 LQKENI. CDR3 length: 17 residues. As DNA, the CDR3 is TGTGCCAGCTCACCGCAACAGGGTCAGGCAAAATCCGGGGAGCTGTTTTTT. Its translation is CASSPQQGQAKSGELFF.

This clonotype was observed at least ten times. This chain links TRBV7-9 with TRBJ2-2; D uncertain. The V gene lost 9 bases and the J gene lost 5 bases, with 16 bases spanning the gap. CDR3 length equals 14 residues. CDR1 SEHNR and CDR2 FQNEAQ come from the germline V gene (reference sequence). CDR3 nucleotides: TGTGCCAGTAGGGATCCCGCCCGTACCGGGGAGCTGTTTTTT. Protein: CASRDPARTGELFF.

This clonotype was detected only a few times. A much larger clone lies one base from this, so it may be a read error. The rearrangement joins TRBV7-2 to TRBJ2-1; the match to TRBD2 covers 9 bases. J lost 3 bases, V lost 8 bases, and 23 bases had no gene match. There are 20 residues in the CDR3. Per the germline V gene, CDR1 is SGHTA and CDR2 is FQGNSA. In DNA form, the CDR3 reads TGTGCCAGCGCCGGAGGAAGAGGGCTAGCGGGGAACACTTACTACAATGAGCAGTTCTTC. Protein: CASAGGRGLAGNTYYNEQFF.

This clonotype was counted many times. This chain connects TRBV7-2 to TRBJ2-1, with D perhaps TRBD1 (6 bases). The CDR3 extends over 15 amino acids. V lost 1 base, J lost 0 bases, and 7 bases lay in between. Germline CDR1 SGHTA, CDR2 FQGNSA. CDR3 sequence reads: CASSLGRGSYNEQFF. CDR3 DNA: TGTGCCAGCAGCTTAGGCAGGGGCTCCTACAATGAGCAGTTCTTC.

The sample holds many counts of this clonotype. The chain is built from TRBV11-2 and TRBJ1-2, with TRBD1 matching over 7 bases. Germline CDR1 reads SGHAT; CDR2 reads FQNNGV. J lost 5 bases, V lost 0 bases, and 3 bases had no gene match. The length of the CDR3 is 14 residues. The CDR3 bases are TGTGCCAGCAGCTTAGATGGGACAGATTATGGCTACACCTTC. Protein product: CASSLDGTDYGYTF.

This clonotype was found many times. The V and J genes are TRBV6-2 or TRBV6-3 and TRBJ1-4, with D possibly TRBD1 on 6 matching bases. CDR3 length equals 14 residues. V gave up 1 base and J gave up 8 bases, with 11 bases separating them. CDR1 and CDR2 (germline): MNHEY, SVGEGT. The CDR3 loop is CASSYWTDREKLFF. Here the CDR3 DNA reads TGTGCCAGCAGTTACTGGACAGACCGAGAAAAACTGTTTTTT.

At least ten counts were recorded for this clonotype. V gene TRBV29-1 combines with J gene TRBJ2-7; weak D call: TRBD2 (5 bases). V dropped 7 bases and J dropped 1 base, with 11 bases sitting between them. In germline, CDR1 is SQVTM, CDR2 ANQGSEA. CDR3 length equals 12 residues. CDR3 loop: CSAGRGSYEQYF. The CDR3 DNA follows: TGCAGCGCGGGTCGAGGGTCCTACGAGCAGTACTTC.

In its sample, this clonotype was seen many times. The chain uses TRBV4-2 and TRBJ1-2, with 8 bases lining up with TRBD1. The CDR3 spans 15 residues. Germline loops: CDR1 LGHNA, CDR2 YNFKEQ. Losses at the gene ends were 4 bases for V and 7 bases for J; bases not matched to a gene: 11. The CDR3: CASSRRTGQGVGYTF. Written as DNA, the CDR3 is TGTGCCAGCAGCCGAAGAACCGGACAGGGAGTTGGCTACACCTTC.

In its sample, this clonotype was seen a few times. The chain recombines TRBV6-5 with TRBJ1-6; D is undetermined. V dropped 4 bases and J dropped 9 bases, with 16 bases sitting between them. The germline V gene has CDR1 MNHEY and CDR2 SVGAGI. This CDR3 comprises 15 residues. This CDR3 reads CASSSQAAPGSPLHF. In DNA form, the CDR3 reads TGTGCCAGCAGTTCTCAGGCGGCCCCGGGTTCACCCCTCCACTTT.

This clonotype appeared a few times. V gene TRBV6-5 combines with J gene TRBJ1-1; the D is unclear. Deletions cut 0 bases from V and 10 bases from J, with 18 bases between. The V gene's germline CDR1 is MNHEY and CDR2 SVGAGI. The CDR3 loop spans 15 amino acids. The CDR3 loop is CASSYSSGGRRRAFF. The CDR3 nucleotides read TGTGCCAGCAGTTACTCGTCGGGAGGGCGGAGGAGAGCTTTCTTT.

The DNA of the CDR3 is TGCGCCAGCAGCCAAGGGTCAGGGACAGGGTTAACCGGTGCCCTCCACTTT. It encodes CASSQGSGTGLTGALHF. The J gene is TRBJ1-6, the V gene TRBV4-3; 9 bases agree with TRBD1. CDR3 length: 17 amino acids. Trimming removed 1 base from V and 14 bases from J; junction bases left unmatched: 15. Germline values: CDR1 LGHNA, CDR2 YSLEER.

Ten or more counts support this clonotype. The rearrangement uses TRBV7-2 and TRBJ2-7; 7 nucleotides line up with TRBD1. The junction had 9 bases not matched to a gene; V was cut back by 5 bases and J by 5 bases. The length of the CDR3 is 14 residues. The V gene's germline CDR1 is SGHTA and CDR2 FQGNSA. CDR3: CASSPQTGKNEQYF. Here the CDR3 DNA reads TGTGCCAGCAGCCCCCAGACAGGGAAGAACGAGCAGTACTTC.

The V and J genes are TRBV6-6 and TRBJ1-1, with 9 bases aligning to TRBD1. The germline CDR1 and CDR2 sequences are MNHNY and SVGAGI (reference sequence). V lost 6 bases to trimming and J lost 3 bases; unmatched junction nucleotides: 14. The CDR3 sequence is 17 residues long. The CDR3: CASRRSHRGRGDTEAFF. The CDR3, as DNA: TGTGCCAGCAGGAGGTCTCACAGGGGGCGAGGGGACACTGAAGCTTTCTTT.

This clonotype has a handful of counts. The V call is TRBV11-2, the J call TRBJ2-3; 9 nucleotides align to TRBD1. The length of the CDR3 is 16 residues. Germline CDR1 is SGHAT and CDR2 is FQNNGV. J gave up 0 bases and V 5 bases, and 6 bases lay outside the gene matches. CDR3 in DNA: TGTGCCAGCAGCCCTGACAGGGGGACCAGCACAGATACGCAGTATTTT. Protein product: CASSPDRGTSTDTQYF.

The V and J genes are TRBV28 and TRBJ1-5; TRBD1 matches 7 bases. This CDR3 spans 14 amino acids. Germline CDR1 is MDHEN and CDR2 is SYDVKM. The V and J ends lost 2 bases and 6 bases, in that order; junction bases with no gene match: 4. CDR3 region: CASSLRQGSQPQHF. CDR3 sequence (DNA): TGTGCCAGCAGTTTAAGACAGGGCAGTCAGCCCCAGCATTTT.

This clonotype appeared many times. This chain uses TRBV6-5 with TRBJ1-2; possible D gene TRBD1, 6 bases. V was clipped by 2 bases and J by 4 bases, with 17 bases between them. The CDR3 sequence is 16 residues long. Per germline, CDR1 MNHEY and CDR2 SVGAGI. This CDR3 is CASSYAEGGRAYGYTF. The CDR3 nucleotides read TGTGCCAGCAGTTACGCCGAGGGGGGTAGGGCCTATGGCTACACCTTC.

This clonotype was recorded a few times. The chain uses TRBV6-5 and TRBJ2-1; no reliable D call. The CDR3 is 13 amino acids. The V end lost 6 bases, the J end lost 4 bases, and 10 bases lay between the germline ends. Germline CDR1 is MNHEY and CDR2 is SVGAGI. The CDR3 coding sequence is TGTGCCAGCAGGGCCCTGTTTTACAATGAGCAGTTCTTC. Translating gives CASRALFYNEQFF.

This clonotype was seen more than once but under ten times. An end of the junction does not agree with germline; a read error may underlie this. The V call is TRBV7-7, the J call TRBJ1-4; 11 bases match TRBD1. The CDR3 is made up of 15 amino acids. Germline V gives CDR1 SSHAT, CDR2 FNYEAQ (reference sequence). As DNA, the CDR3 is TGTGCTAGCAGCCCCGGGACAGGGGGAGGTGAAAAACTGTTTTTT. It codes for CASSPGTGGGEKLFF.

In this sample, this clonotype turned up many times. This chain links TRBV24-1 with TRBJ2-7, with a tentative D call TRBD1 (5 bases). Germline V CDR1 and CDR2: KGHDR, SFDVKD. The CDR3 has 15 residues. The V end was cut by 2 bases, the J end by 0 bases, with 10 bases between. CDR3 protein: CATSDSKTASYEQYF. The CDR3, as DNA: TGTGCCACCAGTGATTCGAAGACAGCCTCCTACGAGCAGTACTTC.